This T cell receptor (beta chain) was observed in a study of T cell repertoires in cytomegalovirus infection (dated by TCRdb to between 2018 and 2021). Regarding the complete study: Donor HLA type was relevant to the analysis, because carriage of CMV infection together with the matching HLA type was indicated by public TCR beta signatures. Paper-wide results and their limitations: Carriers of CMV infection plus the relevant HLA type were discriminated by the cumulative frequency of public TCR beta family members in the study cohort and in an independent roughly 340-donor cohort. The ex vivo response was dominated by HLA-C-restricted CMV-specific TCR beta clonotypes, which also provided the single most frequent clonotype in two of eight donors.

Compared with germline, V lacks 4 bases and J lacks 3 bases; bases without a gene match: 10. The CDR3 covers 16 residues, taking in both the cysteine and the phenylalanine. Only the CDR3 DNA is retained, 48 bases long and in frame from the first base. The germline V gene (reference sequence) sets CDR1 to SEHNR and CDR2 to FQNEAQ. This clonotype was counted at least ten times. Its antigen has not been determined. Base-call qualities are not available, and no considerably larger clone is one nucleotide away. Sequenced on an Illumina HiSeq 1500. TCRdb reprocessed the public reads (quality trimming at Q25 with fastp, clone calling with MiXCR) and kept in-frame beta chains. Entries that share a CDR3 protein sequence are merged under the most common genes and DNA. Across this sample there are 490,000 or so distinct CDR3 sequences, with about 11% seen only once. About a tenth of the sample rests with the top ten.

Sequencing was carried out using PBMCs. This TCR came from a human donor in good health (CMV status not recorded). Some clones in this sample may be carry-over from other donors' samples. This sequence uses TRBV7-9 and TRBJ2-3; a stretch of 7 junction bases matches TRBD2. The nucleotides read TGTGCCAGCAGCTCAATACAAGGGGAGGGGACAGATACGCAGTATTTT. The encoded protein is CASSSIQGEGTDTQYF.